One sample yielded the 7 T cell receptor beta chains listed below, sequenced in a study of blood T cell repertoires in COVID-19. Profiled with immunoSEQ multiplex PCR; TCRdb holds only in-frame clones, not every one. The table has under 8,500 clones, 84% seen once. The material sequenced was peripheral blood. The receptors come from a human donor with active COVID-19. The donor label of this sample is uncertain.

The V gene is TRBV6-5, the J gene TRBJ2-1, with TRBD2 matching over 13 bases. After removal of 6 bases from V and 8 bases from J, the junction contained 4 bases not matched to a gene. The CDR3 length is 14 residues. Germline CDR1 reads MNHEY; CDR2 reads SVGAGI. CDR3 sequence (DNA): TGTGCCAGCAGAGGACTAGCGGGAGTGTATGAGCAGTTCTTC. Its protein product is CASRGLAGVYEQFF.

The chain combines TRBV7-6 with TRBJ2-1, with 7 bases matching TRBD2. The length of the CDR3 is 13 residues. V lost 1 base to trimming and J lost 10 bases; unmatched junction nucleotides: 4. Per germline, CDR1 SGHVS and CDR2 FNYEAQ. CDR3 protein: CASSLELAREQFF. The CDR3 nucleotides read TGTGCCAGCAGCTTAGAACTAGCGAGAGAGCAGTTCTTC.

The genes are TRBV10-3 and TRBJ2-3, with D possibly being TRBD2 (5 bases). CDR1 ENHRY and CDR2 SYGVKD come from the germline V gene. This CDR3 is 16 amino acids long. V was cut by 3 bases and J by 3 bases, with 16 bases left in between. The DNA for the CDR3 is TGTGCCATCAGTGAACCAATGAGGGTGGGGACAGATACGCAGTATTTT. Protein product: CAISEPMRVGTDTQYF.

This clone occurred once. The chain combines TRBV28 with TRBJ2-1; D possibly corresponds to TRBD2 (6 bases). Germline V gives CDR1 MDHEN, CDR2 SYDVKM. The V gene lost 5 bases and the J gene lost 0 bases, with 11 bases spanning the gap. The CDR3 is 15 amino acids. CDR3 amino acids: CASSRGGTSYNEQFF. The CDR3 coding sequence is TGTGCCAGCAGTCGGGGAGGTACCTCCTACAATGAGCAGTTCTTC.

The V and J genes are TRBV25-1 and TRBJ2-3; no clear D. The CDR3 sequence is 12 residues long. CDR1 and CDR2 (germline): MGHDK, SYGVNS. V lost 4 bases to trimming and J lost 7 bases, with 9 bases between them. CDR3 DNA sequence: TGTGCCAGCAGTGCTGCACTGAATACGCAGTATTTT. Protein product: CASSAALNTQYF.

The V and J genes are TRBV30 and TRBJ1-1; no reliable D call. This CDR3 is built from 13 residues. The V and J ends lost 2 bases and 8 bases respectively, with 15 bases between them. In germline, CDR1 is GTSNPN, CDR2 SVGIG (reference sequence). CDR3 coding DNA: TGTGCCTGGAGTCGGGCGGACTCGCCAGAAGCTTTCTTT. This codes for CAWSRADSPEAFF.

The rearrangement uses TRBV11-3 and TRBJ2-7; 10 positions agree with TRBD2. CDR1 is SGHNT, CDR2 YENEEA, per germline. The CDR3 runs 14 residues. The V segment lost 5 bases and the J segment 3 bases; nucleotides outside the gene matches: 4. The CDR3 loop is CASSKAGGIYEQYF. The CDR3 DNA follows: TGTGCCAGCAGCAAAGCGGGAGGGATCTACGAGCAGTACTTC.